One sample yielded the 24 T cell receptor beta chains listed below, sequenced in a study of early stage breast cancer tumors. TCRdb's copy holds only in-frame clones and misses some; the assay was immunoSEQ multiplex PCR. The sample holds 2,000 to 3,000 clones, 60% to 75% seen once. The sample consisted of normal breast tissue next to the tumor. Receptors were obtained from a person aged 50-59 years with breast cancer.

This clone has only one observation. J is TRBJ2-5 and V is TRBV7-2; 7 bases line up with TRBD2. Germline CDR1 reads SGHTA; CDR2 reads FQGNSA. This CDR3 region has 15 residues. V lost 0 bases and J lost 3; bases outside the gene matches: 4. CDR3 sequence reads: CASSLAPGLKETQYF. CDR3 DNA sequence: TGTGCCAGCAGCTTAGCCCCGGGACTAAAAGAGACCCAGTACTTC.

The V call is TRBV15, the J call TRBJ2-1; no clear D gene. Germline V gives CDR1 LNHNV, CDR2 YYDKDF (reference sequence). The CDR3 extends over 13 amino acids. V gave up 4 bases and J gave up 6 bases, with 10 bases separating them. The CDR3 DNA sequence: TGTGCCACCAGCACGCAGCGAATCAATGAGCAGTTCTTC. Amino acids: CATSTQRINEQFF.

DNA for the CDR3: TGTGCCAGCAGCTTCCGGGACTTCACAGATACGCAGTATTTT. Protein sequence: CASSFRDFTDTQYF. The chain recombines TRBV7-3 with TRBJ2-3, with D possibly matching TRBD2 (6 bases). The germline V gene has CDR1 SGHTA and CDR2 FQGTGA. V was shortened by 3 bases and J by 2 bases, with 9 bases between the two germline ends. The CDR3 spans 14 residues.

The chain is built from TRBV5-1 and TRBJ1-4, with D perhaps TRBD1 (6 bases). Deletions cut 1 base from V and 8 bases from J, with 12 bases between. Looked up from germline, CDR1 is SGHRS and CDR2 is YFSETQ. The CDR3 runs 14 residues. CDR3 in DNA: TGCGCCAGCAGCTTGCCGGGGGCCTGGGAAAAACTGTTTTTT. This codes for CASSLPGAWEKLFF.

This clone has just a few counts. The rearrangement links TRBV19 to TRBJ1-5; TRBD1 matches 7 bases. Germline CDR1 reads LNHDA; CDR2 reads SQIVND (reference sequence). The CDR3 extends over 15 amino acids. V lost 4 bases, J lost 3 bases, and 6 bases stayed unmatched. The CDR3 loop is CASSTAGQSNQPQHF. CDR3 DNA: TGTGCCAGTAGTACCGCGGGACAGTCCAATCAGCCCCAGCATTTT. The full variable domain, with the rest looked up from reference TRBV19 and TRBJ1-5, is DGGITQSPKYLFRKEGQNVTLSCEQNLNHDAMYWYRQDPGQGLRLIYYSQIVNDFQKGDIAEGYSVSREKKESFPLTVTSAQKNPTAFYLCASSTAGQSNQPQHFGDGTRLSIL.

This clone was seen only once. The chain links TRBV7-6 to TRBJ2-7; 10 bases line up with TRBD2. Germline lookup yields CDR1 SGHVS and CDR2 FNYEAQ. V lost 5 bases to trimming and J lost 9 bases; unmatched junction nucleotides: 10. This CDR3 spans 14 amino acids. The CDR3 reads CASSALSGRAGQYF. The DNA for the CDR3 is TGTGCCAGCAGCGCCCTCAGCGGGAGGGCCGGGCAGTACTTC. Looking up the rest from reference TRBV7-6 and TRBJ2-7 gives the full variable domain: GAGVSQSPRYKVTKRGQDVALRCDPISGHVSLYWYRQALGQGPEFLTYFNYEAQQDKSGLPNDRFSAERPEGSISTLTIQRTEQRDSAMYRCASSALSGRAGQYFGPGTRLTVT.

This clone was counted only a few times. The CDR3 loop is CASSLGSGDYNEQFF. For the CDR3, the DNA is TGTGCCAGCAGCTTGGGTAGCGGGGATTACAATGAGCAGTTCTTC. The chain couples TRBV7-3 to TRBJ2-1; 8 bases map to TRBD2. V lost 3 bases to trimming and J lost 4 bases; unmatched junction nucleotides: 5. Germline V lookup: CDR1 SGHTA, CDR2 FQGTGA. There are 15 residues in the CDR3.

This clone has just a few counts. The CDR3 here is CASSVTNTEAFF. The CDR3 region has the DNA TGTGCCAGCAGTGTCACGAACACTGAAGCTTTCTTT. This chain connects TRBV25-1 to TRBJ1-1; D is unresolved. In germline, CDR1 is MGHDK, CDR2 SYGVNS. The ends were cut back, 4 bases at V and 1 base at J, with 4 bases in the middle. The CDR3 is 12 residues long.

This clone came up a few times. The chain uses TRBV27 and TRBJ1-4; the D gene is possibly TRBD1 (5 bases). Trimming took 7 bases from V and 6 from J, leaving 15 bases between them. This CDR3 spans 14 amino acids. Germline lookup yields CDR1 MNHEY and CDR2 SMNVEV (reference sequence). DNA of the CDR3: TGTGCCAGCATCCCGCAGGGCCCTCATGAAAAACTGTTTTTT. This encodes CASIPQGPHEKLFF.

For this clone: Other nucleotide sequences in the sample specify the same CDR3. The V and J genes are TRBV28 and TRBJ2-3; 9 bases are a match to TRBD2. This CDR3 is 14 amino acids long. J gave up 3 bases and V 3 bases, and 1 base lay outside the gene matches. CDR1 and CDR2 (germline): MDHEN, SYDVKM. The CDR3 bases are TGTGCCAGCAGTTTCCTAGCGGGAACAGATACGCAGTATTTT. Translation gives CASSFLAGTDTQYF.

The chain has TRBV7-2 and TRBJ2-3; D is possibly TRBD2 (5 bases). Germline lookup yields CDR1 SGHTA and CDR2 FQGNSA. V dropped 1 base and J dropped 5 bases, with 13 bases sitting between them. The CDR3 length is 15 residues. The CDR3 sequence: CASSLGVADLDTQYF. Written as DNA, the CDR3 is TGTGCCAGCAGCTTAGGGGTCGCGGACTTAGATACGCAGTATTTT.

This clone was detected a few times. This chain uses TRBV10-3 with TRBJ2-7; TRBD1 matches at 9 bases. The CDR3 length is 13 residues. V lost 2 bases and J lost 5; bases outside the gene matches: 1. Germline V gives CDR1 ENHRY, CDR2 SYGVKD. Here the CDR3 DNA reads TGTGCCATCAGTGAGGGGGACAGGGACGAGCAGTACTTC. It is translated as CAISEGDRDEQYF.

The rearrangement links TRBV5-7 to TRBJ2-7; perhaps TRBD2 as D (7 bases). TRBV5-7 is an ORF for which the function is uncertain. Trimming left V 4 bases short and J 5 bases short, with 19 bases between. The CDR3 covers 15 residues. This CDR3 reads CASSPGWGGLDEQYF. CDR3 bases: TGTGCCAGCAGCCCAGGTTGGGGGGGCCTCGACGAGCAGTACTTC.

The rearrangement links TRBV4-3 to TRBJ1-2; D is unresolved. V dropped 0 bases and J dropped 0 bases, with 5 bases sitting between them. Per germline, CDR1 LGHNA and CDR2 YSLEER. The CDR3 loop spans 14 amino acids. The CDR3 loop is CASSQDGANYGYTF. The DNA of the CDR3 is TGCGCCAGCAGCCAAGACGGAGCTAACTATGGCTACACCTTC.

The rearrangement uses TRBV19 and TRBJ2-7; TRBD1 agrees at 7 bases. The germline V gene has CDR1 LNHDA and CDR2 SQIVND (reference sequence). V gave up 6 bases and J gave up 3 bases; unmatched junction bases: 11. The CDR3 loop spans 15 amino acids. The DNA for the CDR3 is TGTGCCAGTAGACACACGACAGGGTTACTCTACGAGCAGTACTTC. Its protein product is CASRHTTGLLYEQYF.

J is TRBJ2-5 and V is TRBV5-1; tentatively, D is TRBD1 or TRBD2 (5 bases each). The CDR3 runs 14 residues. The V end lost 4 bases, the J end lost 4 bases, and 14 bases lay between the germline ends. CDR1 SGHRS and CDR2 YFSETQ come from the germline V gene. The CDR3 here is CASSLQTRGETQYF. The CDR3 DNA reads TGCGCCAGCAGCCTCCAAACTAGGGGAGAGACCCAGTACTTC.

The V call is TRBV7-9, the J call TRBJ2-1, with a weak D call TRBD1 (7 bases). The CDR3 length is 15 residues. Germline CDR1 SEHNR, CDR2 FQNEAQ (reference sequence). The V end lost 5 bases, the J end lost 5 bases, and 16 bases lay between the germline ends. The CDR3 loop reads CASSPPGGRNNEQFF. CDR3 DNA: TGTGCCAGCAGCCCACCAGGGGGGAGGAACAATGAGCAGTTCTTC.

This clone was seen only once. CDR3 residues: CASSDSIGGRAPETQYF. CDR3 nucleotides: TGTGCCAGCAGTGACTCGATAGGCGGGAGGGCACCAGAGACCCAGTACTTC. This sequence joins TRBV6-4 and TRBJ2-5; 9 bases are a match to TRBD2. Germline values: CDR1 MRHNA, CDR2 SNTAGT. The CDR3 runs 17 residues. The J segment lost 4 bases and the V segment lost 0 bases, leaving 9 bases of the junction unmatched.

Judged by abundance, this clone is hyperexpanded. The genes are TRBV11-2 and TRBJ1-2, with TRBD1 as a possible D gene (6 bases). The germline V gene encodes CDR1 SGHAT and CDR2 FQNNGV. Trimming cost V 0 bases and J 7 bases, with 15 bases left between them. The CDR3 loop spans 15 amino acids. The chain's CDR3 is CASSLDLRGAFGYTF. The CDR3, as DNA: TGTGCCAGCAGCTTAGACTTACGGGGGGCGTTTGGCTACACCTTC.

The chain recombines TRBV19 with TRBJ1-1, with D perhaps matching TRBD1 (5 bases). The CDR3 is made up of 18 amino acids. CDR1 and CDR2 (germline): LNHDA, SQIVND (reference sequence). Trimming cost V 2 bases and J 4 bases, with 23 bases left between them. CDR3 nucleotide sequence: TGTGCCAGTAGTATAAGAGGAGGGGCCGACAAGGGTGGCACTGAAGCTTTCTTT. This gives the protein CASSIRGGADKGGTEAFF. Based on the CDR3 plus reference TRBV19 and TRBJ1-1, the full variable domain is DGGITQSPKYLFRKEGQNVTLSCEQNLNHDAMYWYRQDPGQGLRLIYYSQIVNDFQKGDIAEGYSVSREKKESFPLTVTSAQKNPTAFYLCASSIRGGADKGGTEAFFGQGTRLTVV.

The chain is built from TRBV18 and TRBJ1-5, with 10 bases matching TRBD1. Per germline, CDR1 KGHSH and CDR2 LQKENI. The CDR3 covers 15 residues. Trimming cost V 3 bases and J 5 bases; bases outside gene matches: 4. In nucleotides, the CDR3 is TGTGCCAGCTCACCTGGGACAGGGGCCCATCAGCCCCAGCATTTT. Its protein is CASSPGTGAHQPQHF.

This chain links TRBV5-4 with TRBJ2-7; 8 positions agree with TRBD1. V lost 4 bases, J lost 3 bases, and 3 bases stayed unmatched. From germline, CDR1 is SGHNT and CDR2 YYREEE (reference sequence). The CDR3 length is 13 residues. CDR3 loop: CASSGGQVYEQYF. In DNA, the CDR3 is TGTGCCAGCAGCGGGGGACAGGTCTACGAGCAGTACTTC.

By its share, this clone is medium-sized (0.01 to 0.1%). This rearrangement joins TRBV18 to TRBJ1-6; D is unclear. Trimming removed 3 bases from V and 1 base from J, with 7 bases in between. The CDR3 loop spans 15 amino acids. In germline, CDR1 is KGHSH, CDR2 LQKENI. CDR3 in amino acids: CASSPMGSYNSPLHF. CDR3 in DNA: TGTGCCAGCTCACCTATGGGGTCCTATAATTCACCCCTCCACTTT.

The CDR3 DNA reads TGTGCCAGCACAGAGGACAGGGCTCGAGATGGCTACACCTTC. Protein product: CASTEDRARDGYTF. This sequence joins TRBV7-2 and TRBJ1-2; 8 bases align to TRBD1. This CDR3 has 14 residues. V gave up 7 bases and J gave up 6 bases; unmatched junction bases: 10. The germline V gene has CDR1 SGHTA and CDR2 FQGNSA.